The 31 T cell receptor beta chains in this list originate from one sample, sequenced in a study of beta chain features in type 1 diabetes. Findings of the study overall: People with Type 1 diabetes carried modestly yet significantly shorter TCRB CDR3s in all four CD4+ subsets.

These receptors' antigens are unknown. As every portion of the isolated RNA was reverse transcribed, the sequencing read expressed TCRB transcripts. Sequenced by immunoSEQ multiplex PCR; TCRdb stores in-frame clones only, minus some. The table has 640,000 or so clones, roughly 13% seen once. The sequenced sample was naive CD4+ T cells from blood. The receptors here all came from a young man with type 1 diabetes.

The chain joins TRBV5-4 to TRBJ2-5; 9 bases match TRBD1. J was trimmed by 2 bases and V by 1 base; bases with no gene match: 6. Germline V gene lookup returns CDR1 SGHNT and CDR2 YYREEE (reference sequence). The CDR3 runs 16 residues. CDR3 in amino acids: CASSLKGTGPQETQYF. CDR3 in DNA: TGTGCCAGCAGCTTGAAGGGGACAGGGCCTCAAGAGACCCAGTACTTC.

This chain connects TRBV7-9 to TRBJ1-2; no reliable D call. The V and J ends lost 5 bases and 5 bases respectively, with 9 bases between them. This CDR3 comprises 12 residues. Per the germline V gene, CDR1 is SEHNR and CDR2 is FQNEAQ (reference sequence). The CDR3 DNA follows: TGTGCCAGCAGCCAAACGGATTATGGCTACACCTTC. Amino acid sequence: CASSQTDYGYTF.

The chain recombines TRBV10-3 with TRBJ2-2; D is perhaps TRBD1 (5 bases). Per the germline V gene, CDR1 is ENHRY and CDR2 is SYGVKD. Trimming pared 6 bases from V and 8 bases from J, leaving 10 bases between. CDR3 size: 12 residues. This CDR3 is CAIRDTTGELFF. CDR3 nucleotide sequence: TGTGCCATCAGGGACACGACTGGGGAGCTGTTTTTT.

This clone was recorded a few times. This sequence joins TRBV2 and TRBJ1-5; TRBD1 matches at 7 bases. The CDR3 is 12 residues long. Looked up from germline, CDR1 is SNHLY and CDR2 is FYNNEI. The CDR3 protein is CGNGDRDQPQHF. As DNA, the CDR3 is TGTGGGAATGGGGACAGAGATCAGCCCCAGCATTTT.

The table lists this clone with a few counts. The rearrangement uses TRBV25-1 and TRBJ1-4; TRBD1 matches 8 bases. The CDR3 contains 17 residues. With 3 bases clipped from V and 6 bases from J, the junction kept 12 bases outside the gene matches. Germline V gene sequence: CDR1 MGHDK, CDR2 SYGVNS. DNA for the CDR3: TGTGCCAGCAGTGAGGGGGCCCGACAGGGGATGTATGAAAAACTGTTTTTT. It specifies CASSEGARQGMYEKLFF.

This clone has only a few counts. This chain links TRBV7-2 with TRBJ2-2; a possible D gene is TRBD1 (5 bases). The germline V gene has CDR1 SGHTA and CDR2 FQGNSA. The CDR3 runs to 15 residues. With 6 bases removed from V and 5 bases from J, the gap between germline ends came to 16 bases. The CDR3 bases are TGTGCCAGCAGAAGGACACCGGACGGGACCGGGGAGCTGTTTTTT. It codes for CASRRTPDGTGELFF.

This clone was observed a few times. This chain uses TRBV2 with TRBJ1-5; possibly TRBD1 for D (5 bases). Trimming pared 3 bases from V and 0 bases from J, leaving 9 bases between. CDR3 size: 15 residues. Germline assignment: CDR1 SNHLY and CDR2 FYNNEI. DNA of the CDR3: TGTGCCAGCAGTGATGGAGGGGATAGCAATCAGCCCCAGCATTTT. Its translation is CASSDGGDSNQPQHF.

The chain is built from TRBV9 and TRBJ1-1, with D uncertain. Trimming shortened V by 0 bases and J by 1 base, and 7 bases separated the two germline ends. The CDR3 is 14 residues long. Germline lookup yields CDR1 SGDLS and CDR2 YYNGEE. CDR3 protein: CASSVVVGNTEAFF. CDR3 DNA: TGTGCCAGCAGCGTAGTGGTGGGGAACACTGAAGCTTTCTTT.

The chain carries TRBV30 and TRBJ2-3; D not certain. This CDR3 comprises 12 residues. V was pared by 0 bases and J by 3 bases, with 4 bases between. Germline V CDR1 and CDR2: GTSNPN, SVGIG (reference sequence). In DNA, the CDR3 is TGTGCCTGGAGTGTCTGGACAGATACGCAGTATTTT. The encoded protein is CAWSVWTDTQYF.

The V and J genes are TRBV7-2 and TRBJ2-5; weak D call: TRBD2 (5 bases). The germline V and J ends were trimmed by 5 bases and 3 bases, with 16 bases remaining between them. CDR1 SGHTA and CDR2 FQGNSA come from the germline V gene. The CDR3 runs 15 residues. Written as DNA, the CDR3 is TGTGCCAGCAGCCCCCCGGGGTGGGATAAAGAGACCCAGTACTTC. Its translation: CASSPPGWDKETQYF.

This clone was observed a handful of times. The chain links TRBV7-9 to TRBJ1-1; unclear D gene. V lost 4 bases and J lost 4, with 7 bases in between. Germline assignment: CDR1 SEHNR and CDR2 FQNEAQ (reference sequence). There are 12 residues in the CDR3. This chain's CDR3 is CASSSPATEAFF. Written as DNA, the CDR3 is TGTGCCAGCAGCTCCCCCGCCACTGAAGCTTTCTTT.

This sequence joins TRBV2 and TRBJ2-3; D ambiguous. Deletions cut 1 base from V and 0 bases from J, with 5 bases between. The CDR3 has 14 amino acids. Germline values: CDR1 SNHLY, CDR2 FYNNEI. The DNA for the CDR3 is TGTGCCAGCAGTGAAGGGTACAGCACAGATACGCAGTATTTT. Encoded protein: CASSEGYSTDTQYF.

A few counts support this clone. The V call is TRBV30, the J call TRBJ2-2, with D uncertain. The CDR3 is made up of 13 amino acids. The V end lost 2 bases, the J end lost 5 bases, and 9 bases lay between the germline ends. Germline CDR1 is GTSNPN and CDR2 is SVGIG (reference sequence). CDR3 coding DNA: TGTGCCTGGAGTTTCACAGTTACCGGGGAGCTGTTTTTT. Protein product: CAWSFTVTGELFF.

J is TRBJ2-7 and V is TRBV19; no reliable D call. The germline gives CDR1 LNHDA, CDR2 SQIVND (reference sequence). The length of the CDR3 is 14 residues. Deletions cut 3 bases from V and 1 base from J, with 10 bases between. The CDR3 protein is CASSISAQSYEQYF. Here the CDR3 DNA reads TGTGCCAGTAGTATCTCTGCCCAATCCTACGAGCAGTACTTC.

The chain recombines TRBV5-4 with TRBJ2-5; the match to TRBD1 covers 7 bases. This CDR3 has 14 amino acids. Trimming removed 3 bases from V and 3 bases from J; junction bases left unmatched: 5. CDR1 and CDR2 from the germline V gene are SGHNT and YYREEE (reference sequence). The CDR3 spells CASSSAGGEETQYF. CDR3 DNA sequence: TGTGCCAGCAGCTCCGCAGGGGGTGAAGAGACCCAGTACTTC. The full variable domain, with the rest looked up from reference TRBV5-4 and TRBJ2-5, is ETGVTQSPTHLIKTRGQQVTLRCSSQSGHNTVSWYQQALGQGPQFIFQYYREEENGRGNFPPRFSGLQFPNYSSELNVNALELDDSALYLCASSSAGGEETQYFGPGTRLLVL.

This clone was counted only a few times. The chain couples TRBV7-9 to TRBJ2-5; maybe TRBD2 (6 bases). CDR1 is SEHNR and CDR2 is FQNEAQ in the germline V gene (reference sequence). This CDR3 is built from 15 residues. Trimming removed 4 bases from V and 5 bases from J, with 17 bases in between. The CDR3 loop is CASSSTIGAGETQYF. The CDR3 nucleotides are TGTGCCAGCAGCTCCACCATAGGCGCGGGGGAGACCCAGTACTTC. Supplemented by reference TRBV7-9 and TRBJ2-5, the full variable domain reads DTGVSQNPRHKITKRGQNVTFRCDPISEHNRLYWYRQTLGQGPEFLTYFQNEAQLEKSRLLSDRFSAERPKGSFSTLEIQRTEQGDSAMYLCASSSTIGAGETQYFGPGTRLLVL.

The chain joins TRBV7-8 to TRBJ1-1; D is undetermined. The germline CDR1 and CDR2 sequences are SGHVS and FQNEAQ. V lost 3 bases and J lost 4, with 9 bases in between. This CDR3 spans 13 amino acids. The CDR3 reads CASSLGGSTEAFF. The CDR3 DNA follows: TGTGCCAGCAGCTTGGGAGGGTCCACTGAAGCTTTCTTT.

The gene calls are TRBV7-8 and TRBJ2-3; 9 bases match TRBD2. The germline V gene has CDR1 SGHVS and CDR2 FQNEAQ. The CDR3 is 15 residues long. Unmatched junction bases numbered 8, after V lost 4 bases and J lost 6 bases. CDR3 bases: TGTGCCAGCAGCTCGGGGACTAGCCTGAAGGATACGCAGTATTTT. Amino acids: CASSSGTSLKDTQYF.

This chain joins TRBV5-1 and TRBJ2-5; 10 positions match TRBD2. The CDR3 sequence is 15 residues long. V shed 2 bases, J shed 1 base, and the junction held 2 bases outside the gene matches. The germline CDR1 and CDR2 sequences are SGHRS and YFSETQ. CDR3 sequence reads: CASSFGLAAQETQYF. Written as DNA, the CDR3 is TGCGCCAGCAGCTTTGGACTAGCGGCCCAAGAGACCCAGTACTTC.

V usage is TRBV6-5 and J usage is TRBJ1-5; D remains unclear. V was pared by 6 bases and J by 0 bases, with 3 bases between. Germline V gives CDR1 MNHEY, CDR2 SVGAGI. This CDR3 has 12 amino acids. The CDR3 nucleotides are TGTGCCAGCAGGAATAGCAATCAGCCCCAGCATTTT. As protein: CASRNSNQPQHF.

CDR3 in DNA: TGTGCCAGCCACGGAGGGAGGACAAACTATGGCTACACCTTC. It is translated as CASHGGRTNYGYTF. The chain uses TRBV27 and TRBJ1-2, with D possibly TRBD1 on 5 matching bases. V lost 8 bases and J lost 2, with 15 bases in between. Germline CDR1 and CDR2: MNHEY and SMNVEV (reference sequence). CDR3 size: 14 residues.

The V call is TRBV15, the J call TRBJ1-2; D gene uncertain. This CDR3 has 16 amino acids. CDR1 and CDR2 from the germline V gene are LNHNV and YYDKDF (reference sequence). Trimming shortened V by 3 bases and J by 0 bases, and 14 bases separated the two germline ends. CDR3 loop: CATSSPTVGTNYGYTF. The CDR3, as DNA: TGTGCCACCAGCAGTCCCACGGTAGGGACTAACTATGGCTACACCTTC. Filled out from reference TRBV15 and TRBJ1-2, the complete variable domain reads DAMVIQNPRYQVTQFGKPVTLSCSQTLNHNVMYWYQQKSSQAPKLLFHYYDKDFNNEADTPDNFQSRRPNTSFCFLDIRSPGLGDTAMYLCATSSPTVGTNYGYTFGSGTRLTVV.

The chain links TRBV7-7 to TRBJ2-5; 9 nucleotides agree with TRBD1. Looked up from germline, CDR1 is SSHAT and CDR2 is FNYEAQ (reference sequence). The junction had 10 bases not matched to a gene; V was cut back by 3 bases and J by 5 bases. The CDR3 sequence is 16 residues long. The CDR3 loop is CASSLSGQGSSETQYF. DNA of the CDR3: TGTGCCAGCAGCTTGTCGGGACAGGGTAGCAGTGAGACCCAGTACTTC.

This clone was seen only a few times. This chain links TRBV5-1 with TRBJ2-7; D tentatively fits TRBD1 or TRBD2 (5 bases each). With 6 bases removed from V and 0 bases from J, the gap between germline ends came to 10 bases. In germline, CDR1 is SGHRS, CDR2 YFSETQ. CDR3 length equals 13 residues. CDR3 amino acids: CASTRDVSYEQYF. The CDR3 nucleotides read TGCGCCAGCACCCGGGACGTCTCCTACGAGCAGTACTTC.

This clone occurred a few times. The gene calls are TRBV2 and TRBJ1-6; D uncertain. V shed 7 bases and J shed 0 bases, with 10 bases lying between them. The germline gives CDR1 SNHLY, CDR2 FYNNEI. The CDR3 loop spans 15 amino acids. The CDR3 DNA sequence: TGTGCCAGCACTACGGAAAGCTCCTATAATTCACCCCTCCACTTT. It yields the protein CASTTESSYNSPLHF.

This clone has only a few counts. The rearrangement uses TRBV15 and TRBJ1-5; D is unresolved. Germline-derived CDR1 and CDR2 are LNHNV and YYDKDF (reference sequence). The CDR3 runs to 15 residues. Trimming removed 5 bases at V and 4 bases at J, with 15 bases between. CDR3 sequence (DNA): TGTGCCACCAGCCGGGCCGGGCTGATTAATCAGCCCCAGCATTTT. Its translation is CATSRAGLINQPQHF.

This sequence joins TRBV4-1 and TRBJ1-2, with D possibly TRBD1 on 5 matching bases. CDR3 length: 17 amino acids. Trimming shortened V by 1 base and J by 8 bases, and 23 bases separated the two germline ends. Germline V gene sequence: CDR1 MGHRA, CDR2 YSYEKL. CDR3 bases: TGCGCCAGCAGCCAAGGATCGAGGAGAAAACAGGACTTCGGCTACACCTTC. Translating it yields CASSQGSRRKQDFGYTF.

This clone has more than one count but fewer than ten. This rearrangement joins TRBV7-9 to TRBJ2-1, with 7 nucleotides matching TRBD2. V shed 3 bases and J 8 bases; nucleotides not matched to a gene: 7. From germline, CDR1 is SEHNR and CDR2 FQNEAQ (reference sequence). The CDR3 extends over 14 amino acids. The CDR3 nucleotides are TGTGCCAGCAGCTTTGGACTAGTGAACGATGAGCAGTTCTTC. Translation gives CASSFGLVNDEQFF.

The chain joins TRBV7-8 to TRBJ2-1; the D gene is possibly TRBD1 (5 bases). Germline V gene data show CDR1 as SGHVS and CDR2 as FQNEAQ. Trimming stripped 1 base from V and 4 bases from J, with 11 bases between. This CDR3 spans 15 amino acids. For the CDR3, the DNA is TGTGCCAGCAGCTTAGAGGGGATCCTGTACAATGAGCAGTTCTTC. This sequence encodes CASSLEGILYNEQFF.

This clone was found a few times. This specimen includes other DNA sequences encoding the same CDR3. The rearrangement uses TRBV7-9 and TRBJ2-7; D not certain. Trimming removed 0 bases at V and 1 base at J, with 4 bases between. Germline V gives CDR1 SEHNR, CDR2 FQNEAQ (reference sequence). The CDR3 covers 13 residues. CDR3 sequence (DNA): TGTGCCAGCAGCTTAGCAGGGTCCTACGAGCAGTACTTC. It translates to CASSLAGSYEQYF.

This clone has a handful of counts. Other DNA sequences within the sample encode an identical CDR3. J is TRBJ2-5 and V is TRBV29-1; D tentatively reads TRBD1 or TRBD2 (5 bases each). The CDR3 spans 12 residues. V gave up 1 base and J gave up 5 bases, with 8 bases separating them. Germline V gene data show CDR1 as SQVTM and CDR2 as ANQGSEA. The CDR3 DNA reads TGCAGCGTTGAAGGTGGGGGTGAGACCCAGTACTTC. It translates to CSVEGGGETQYF.